This TCR beta chain was identified in a study of follicular helper T cells after annual influenza vaccination. Study-wide results and limits: Yearly vaccinations repeatedly recalled conserved clonotypes in ICOS+CD38+ cTfh. Undersampling of the much larger non-cTfh compartments could not be excluded for influenza clone enrichment. ICOS+CD38+ cTfh clonality change tracked circulating plasmablast frequency change.

Assay: immunoSEQ multiplex PCR; the TCRdb copy retains only in-frame clones and omits some. Of 5,000 to 6,500 clones listed, 65% to 85% are singletons. Time point defined: 2015-2016 season, pre-vaccination. Between about 40 and 110 mL of blood was drawn per time point. Notes on this clone: Its cognate antigen is unknown.

Sequenced here: CXCR5- memory CD4+ T cells sorted from blood, sampled on the day of influenza vaccination. The clonotype was recovered from an adult who received the influenza vaccine.

CDR3 loop: CAWRKGQGLTYEQYF. CDR3 DNA sequence: TGTGCCTGGAGAAAAGGACAGGGCTTAACCTACGAGCAGTACTTC. The chain recombines TRBV30 with TRBJ2-7; 8 bases are a match to TRBD1. The CDR3 length is 15 residues. CDR1 and CDR2 (germline): GTSNPN, SVGIG (reference sequence). V was pared by 3 bases and J by 2 bases, with 9 bases of the junction left unmatched.